This is a list of T cell receptor beta chains from one sample in a study of cytomegalovirus exposure and HLA in healthy donors. Clones were sequenced by immunoSEQ multiplex PCR, and TCRdb holds only the in-frame ones, with some missing. The sample lists around 140,000 clones, roughly 80% seen once, with over 1.5% in the top ten. Sequencing used PBMCs. These receptors came from a man in his forties or fifties in good health and CMV-seronegative. The CDR3 runs from the conserved cysteine through the conserved F or W. D genes are given only for firm matches. Not all rows give a size; the values are once, few, many and, for expanded clones, a class.

v_call,clone_size,d_call,j_call,cdr3_length,cdr3_aa,cdr3_nt
TRBV7-3,-,TRBD2,TRBJ2-1,16,CASSSGLAGEGGEQFF,TGTGCCAGCAGCTCGGGACTAGCGGGGGAAGGGGGTGAGCAGTTCTTC
TRBV19,-,TRBD1,TRBJ1-1,16,CASSLIPTGGHTEAFF,TGTGCCAGTAGTCTTATTCCTACAGGGGGCCACACTGAAGCTTTCTTT
TRBV6-5,-,TRBD1,TRBJ2-5,15,CASSPSRDRQETQYF,TGTGCCAGCAGCCCTTCCCGGGACAGACAAGAGACCCAGTACTTC
TRBV4-3,-,-,TRBJ2-1,15,CASSQEAGYYNEQFF,TGCGCCAGCAGCCAAGAGGCAGGGTACTACAATGAGCAGTTCTTC
TRBV19,-,-,TRBJ1-5,14,CASSAATGNQPQHF,TGTGCCAGTAGTGCCGCGACGGGTAATCAGCCCCAGCATTTT
TRBV28,-,TRBD2,TRBJ2-5,15,CASSLEGGGAETQYF,TGTGCCAGCTCCCTAGAGGGCGGGGGGGCGGAGACCCAGTACTTC
TRBV7-2,once,-,TRBJ1-5,14,CASSLRQTNQPQHF,TGTGCCAGCAGCTTAAGACAGACGAATCAGCCCCAGCATTTT
TRBV30,-,-,TRBJ2-2,15,CAWSRAGTYTGELFF,TGTGCCTGGAGTAGGGCAGGGACATACACCGGGGAGCTGTTTTTT
TRBV19,-,-,TRBJ2-5,14,CASSPGQLQETQYF,TGTGCCAGTAGTCCGGGACAACTCCAAGAGACCCAGTACTTC
TRBV6-5,-,-,TRBJ2-7,11,CASSSLYEQYF,TGTGCCAGCAGCTCCCTCTACGAGCAGTACTTC
TRBV7-9,-,TRBD1,TRBJ1-2,15,CASSLGGDRGLGYTF,TGTGCCAGCAGCTTAGGGGGGGACAGGGGTCTTGGCTACACCTTC
TRBV5-1,-,TRBD2,TRBJ2-5,16,CASSPGGLAGGETQYF,TGCGCCAGCAGCCCTGGCGGTCTAGCGGGGGGAGAGACCCAGTACTTC
TRBV28,-,TRBD1,TRBJ2-3,17,CASSPLPGQVGADTQYF,TGTGCCAGCAGTCCCCTCCCCGGACAGGTTGGGGCAGATACGCAGTATTTT
TRBV6-4,-,TRBD1,TRBJ1-2,9,CASTGGLTF,TGTGCCAGTACAGGGGGCCTCACCTTC
TRBV6-5,few,-,TRBJ1-5,15,CASSYRGLSNQPQHF,TGTGCCAGCAGTTACAGGGGCCTTAGCAATCAGCCCCAGCATTTT
TRBV7-8,-,-,TRBJ1-4,17,CASSLAAAEIINEKLFF,TGTGCCAGCAGCTTAGCTGCGGCCGAAATTATTAATGAAAAACTGTTTTTT
TRBV7-2,-,-,TRBJ2-2,15,CASSLATIGTGELFF,TGTGCCAGCAGCTTAGCTACTATCGGGACCGGGGAGCTGTTTTTT
TRBV2,-,TRBD1,TRBJ2-7,13,CASSRQGSGEQYF,TGTGCCAGCAGCCGACAGGGGTCCGGCGAGCAGTACTTC
TRBV5-1,-,TRBD1,TRBJ2-2,17,CASSLVAGTGYTGELFF,TGCGCCAGCAGCTTGGTGGCCGGGACAGGTTACACCGGGGAGCTGTTTTTT
TRBV6-5,-,-,TRBJ1-6,16,CASSYSFRGNGSPLHF,TGTGCCAGCAGTTACTCGTTCAGGGGAAACGGTTCACCCCTCCACTTT
TRBV7-2,once,-,TRBJ2-6,14,CASSPSSGANVLTF,TGTGCCAGCAGCCCTAGCTCTGGGGCCAACGTCCTGACTTTC
TRBV5-4,-,-,TRBJ1-3,14,CASSLGSAGNTIYF,TGTGCCAGCAGCTTGGGCAGTGCTGGAAACACCATATATTTT
TRBV28,-,TRBD1,TRBJ1-6,14,CASRSGQPNSPLHF,TGTGCCAGCAGATCGGGACAGCCGAATTCACCCCTCCACTTT
TRBV19,-,-,TRBJ1-4,16,CASRDQGRMYDEKLFF,TGTGCCAGTAGGGACCAGGGCCGGATGTATGATGAAAAACTGTTTTTT
TRBV7-8,-,-,TRBJ2-7,15,CASSPAGELPYEQYF,TGTGCCAGCAGCCCAGCCGGGGAATTGCCCTACGAGCAGTACTTC
TRBV12-5,-,-,TRBJ2-1,14,CASGGGGRKGEQFF,TGTGCTAGTGGCGGAGGCGGCAGGAAGGGTGAGCAGTTCTTC
TRBV4-1,-,-,TRBJ1-1,15,CASSQDWALNTEAFF,TGCGCCAGCAGCCAAGATTGGGCTCTGAACACTGAAGCTTTCTTT
TRBV6-5,-,TRBD1,TRBJ2-7,15,CASRAGTDPSYEQYF,TGTGCCAGCAGAGCCGGGACAGACCCGTCCTACGAGCAGTACTTC
TRBV7-9,-,-,TRBJ2-4,15,CASSGGGLAENIQYF,TGTGCCAGCAGCGGGGGGGGGCTAGCGGAAAACATTCAGTACTTC
TRBV6-1,-,TRBD2,TRBJ2-5,15,CASSEDGRGGETQYF,TGTGCCAGCAGTGAAGATGGGAGGGGTGGGGAGACCCAGTACTTC
TRBV6-5,-,-,TRBJ2-2,16,CASSYSSLRPTGELFF,TGTGCCAGCAGTTACTCGTCCCTGCGGCCCACCGGGGAGCTGTTTTTT
TRBV2,-,-,TRBJ2-7,14,CASSVEAASYEQYF,TGTGCCAGCAGTGTGGAGGCAGCCTCCTACGAGCAGTACTTC
TRBV5-5,-,TRBD2,TRBJ2-7,14,CASSHFTGRDEQYF,TGTGCCAGCAGCCATTTTACGGGGAGGGACGAGCAGTACTTC
TRBV5-6,-,TRBD1,TRBJ1-3,16,CASSSRQGGTGNTIYF,TGTGCCAGCAGCTCCAGACAGGGGGGAACTGGAAACACCATATATTTT
TRBV6-5,-,TRBD1,TRBJ1-4,15,CASGPTGGASEKLFF,TGTGCCAGCGGCCCCACAGGGGGCGCAAGTGAAAAACTGTTTTTT
TRBV11-1,-,-,TRBJ1-1,13,CASSLSEDTEAFF,TGTGCCAGCAGCTTATCGGAGGATACTGAAGCTTTCTTT
TRBV2,-,-,TRBJ1-5,14,CASSEAQRNQPQHF,TGTGCCAGCAGTGAGGCACAGAGAAATCAGCCCCAGCATTTT
TRBV9,-,TRBD2,TRBJ2-3,16,CASSVLAGGGADTQYF,TGTGCCAGCAGCGTCCTAGCGGGGGGAGGGGCAGATACGCAGTATTTT
TRBV9,once,-,TRBJ1-1,13,CASSRGIGTEAFF,TGTGCCAGCAGCAGGGGGATAGGCACTGAAGCTTTCTTT
TRBV7-9,-,-,TRBJ2-5,15,CASSPRGHSSETQYF,TGTGCCAGCAGCCCGCGGGGCCATTCGTCGGAGACCCAGTACTTC
TRBV9,-,-,TRBJ1-1,13,CASSVEGGSEAFF,TGTGCCAGCAGCGTAGAAGGGGGTAGTGAAGCTTTCTTT
TRBV6-6,-,-,TRBJ2-1,16,CASSYGGRERDNEQFF,TGTGCCAGCAGTTACGGCGGAAGGGAGCGGGACAATGAGCAGTTCTTC
TRBV29-1,few,TRBD1,TRBJ2-1,14,CSVFPRTGYNEQFF,TGCAGCGTGTTCCCGCGGACAGGCTACAATGAGCAGTTCTTC
TRBV11-2,-,TRBD1,TRBJ2-7,13,CASSLAQGYEQYF,TGTGCCAGCAGCTTAGCACAGGGGTACGAGCAGTACTTC
TRBV5-1,-,TRBD1,TRBJ2-3,16,CASSSTAWDRGDTQYF,TGCGCCAGCAGCTCCACCGCATGGGACAGGGGAGATACGCAGTATTTT
TRBV4-2,-,-,TRBJ2-7,17,CASSQESAGAFSYEQYF,TGTGCCAGCAGCCAAGAATCGGCAGGGGCCTTCTCCTACGAGCAGTACTTC
TRBV7-9,-,-,TRBJ1-3,15,CASSLEGVAGNTIYF,TGTGCCAGCAGCTTAGAGGGAGTAGCTGGAAACACCATATATTTT
TRBV9,-,TRBD1,TRBJ1-2,16,CTSSEGQVWTNYGYTF,TGTACCAGCAGCGAGGGACAGGTTTGGACTAACTATGGCTACACCTTC
TRBV14,-,TRBD1,TRBJ2-7,16,CASSQEGTGGLGEQYF,TGTGCCAGCAGCCAAGAAGGGACAGGGGGCTTGGGCGAGCAGTACTTC
TRBV18,-,-,TRBJ1-1,15,CASSPQHGVNTEAFF,TGTGCCAGCTCACCACAGCACGGAGTGAACACTGAAGCTTTCTTT
TRBV28,few,TRBD1,TRBJ1-6,17,CASSFRGTETYNSPLHF,TGTGCCAGCAGTTTTAGGGGGACAGAGACCTATAATTCACCCCTCCACTTT
TRBV5-8,once,-,TRBJ2-1,14,CASSLRRGWDEQFF,TGTGCCAGCAGTTTGAGAAGGGGCTGGGATGAGCAGTTCTTC
TRBV7-2,once,-,TRBJ2-1,15,CASRVGTAGFNEQFF,TGTGCCAGCAGGGTAGGGACTGCCGGGTTTAATGAGCAGTTCTTC
TRBV9,-,TRBD2,TRBJ2-1,14,CASSGGLAGDEQFF,TGTGCCAGCAGCGGTGGACTAGCGGGGGACGAGCAGTTCTTC